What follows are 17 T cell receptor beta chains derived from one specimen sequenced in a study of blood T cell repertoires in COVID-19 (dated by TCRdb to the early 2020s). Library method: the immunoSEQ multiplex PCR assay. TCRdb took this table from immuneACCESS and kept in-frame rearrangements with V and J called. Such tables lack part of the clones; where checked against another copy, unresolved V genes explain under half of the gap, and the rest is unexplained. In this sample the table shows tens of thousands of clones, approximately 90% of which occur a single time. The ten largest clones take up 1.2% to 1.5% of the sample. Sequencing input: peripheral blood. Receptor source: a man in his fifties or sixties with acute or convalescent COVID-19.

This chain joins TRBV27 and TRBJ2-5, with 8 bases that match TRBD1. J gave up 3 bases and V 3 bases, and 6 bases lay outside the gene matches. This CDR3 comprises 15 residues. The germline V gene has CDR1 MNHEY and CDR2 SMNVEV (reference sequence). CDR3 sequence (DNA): TGTGCCAGCAGTTTTTGGCAGGGGGCCGAAGAGACCCAGTACTTC. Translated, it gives CASSFWQGAEETQYF.

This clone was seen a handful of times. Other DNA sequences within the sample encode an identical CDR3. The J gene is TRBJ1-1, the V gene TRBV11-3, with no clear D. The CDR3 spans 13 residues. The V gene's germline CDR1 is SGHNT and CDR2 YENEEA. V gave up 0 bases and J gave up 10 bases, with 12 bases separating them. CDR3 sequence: CASSLDVAGLAFF. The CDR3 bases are TGTGCCAGCAGCTTAGATGTCGCGGGGTTAGCTTTCTTT.

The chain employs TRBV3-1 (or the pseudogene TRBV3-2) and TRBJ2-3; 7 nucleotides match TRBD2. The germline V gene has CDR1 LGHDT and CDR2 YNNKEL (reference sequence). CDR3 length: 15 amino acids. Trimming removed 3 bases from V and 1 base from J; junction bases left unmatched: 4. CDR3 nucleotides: TGTGCCAGCAGCCATACGGGAGGTGGCACAGATACGCAGTATTTT. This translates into CASSHTGGGTDTQYF.

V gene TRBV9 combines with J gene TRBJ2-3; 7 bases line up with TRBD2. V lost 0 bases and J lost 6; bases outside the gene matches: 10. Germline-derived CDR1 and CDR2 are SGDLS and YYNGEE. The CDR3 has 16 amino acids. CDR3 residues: CASSVAAIGEGDTQYF. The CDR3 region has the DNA TGTGCCAGCAGCGTAGCGGCTATCGGGGAGGGGGATACGCAGTATTTT.

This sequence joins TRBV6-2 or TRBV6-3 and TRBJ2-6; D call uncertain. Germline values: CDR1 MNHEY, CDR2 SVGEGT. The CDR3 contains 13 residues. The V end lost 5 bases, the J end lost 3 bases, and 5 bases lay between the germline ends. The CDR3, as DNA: TGTGCCAGCAGTAACAGTGGGGCCAACGTCCTGACTTTC. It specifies CASSNSGANVLTF.

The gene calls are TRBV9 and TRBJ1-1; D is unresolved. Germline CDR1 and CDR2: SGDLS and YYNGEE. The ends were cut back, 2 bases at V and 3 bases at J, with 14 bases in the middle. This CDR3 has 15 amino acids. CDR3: CASSVEGSPDTEAFF. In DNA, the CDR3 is TGTGCCAGCAGCGTTGAGGGAAGTCCAGACACTGAAGCTTTCTTT.

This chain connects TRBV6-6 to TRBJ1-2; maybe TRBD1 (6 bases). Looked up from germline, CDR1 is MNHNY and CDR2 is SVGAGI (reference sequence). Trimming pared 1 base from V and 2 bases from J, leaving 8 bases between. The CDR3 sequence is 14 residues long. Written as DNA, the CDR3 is TGTGCCAGCAGTTACTTGGACAGAAACTATGGCTACACCTTC. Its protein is CASSYLDRNYGYTF.

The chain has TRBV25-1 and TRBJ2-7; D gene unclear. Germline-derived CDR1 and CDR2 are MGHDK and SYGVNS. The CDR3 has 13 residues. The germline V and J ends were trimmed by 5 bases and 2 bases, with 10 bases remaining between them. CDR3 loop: CASSLGVTYEQYF. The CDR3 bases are TGTGCCAGCAGTCTAGGAGTGACCTACGAGCAGTACTTC.

This CDR3 reads CASSETPGAILAKNIQYF. In DNA form, the CDR3 reads TGTGCCAGCAGCGAAACGCCGGGAGCCATCTTAGCCAAAAACATTCAGTACTTC. V gene TRBV6-1 combines with J gene TRBJ2-4; the D gene is possibly TRBD2 (6 bases). The V end was cut by 6 bases, the J end by 0 bases, with 21 bases between. This CDR3 contains 18 residues. Germline CDR1 is MNHNS and CDR2 is SASEGT.

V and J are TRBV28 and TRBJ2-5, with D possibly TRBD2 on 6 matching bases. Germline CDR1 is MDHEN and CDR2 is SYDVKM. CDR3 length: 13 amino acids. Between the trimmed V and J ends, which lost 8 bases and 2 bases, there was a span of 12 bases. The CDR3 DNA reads TGTGCCAGCGGAGGGACGCTTCAAGAGACCCAGTACTTC. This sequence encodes CASGGTLQETQYF. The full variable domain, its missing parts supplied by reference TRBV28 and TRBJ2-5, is DVKVTQSSRYLVKRTGEKVFLECVQDMDHENMFWYRQDPGLGLRLIYFSYDVKMKEKGDIPEGYSVSREKKERFSLILESASTNQTSMYLCASGGTLQETQYFGPGTRLLVL.

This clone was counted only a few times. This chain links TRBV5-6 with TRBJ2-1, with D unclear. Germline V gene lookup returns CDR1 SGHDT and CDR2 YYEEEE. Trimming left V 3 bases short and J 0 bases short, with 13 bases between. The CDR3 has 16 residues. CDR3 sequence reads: CASSSRPRTSYNEQFF. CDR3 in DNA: TGTGCCAGCAGCTCGCGGCCGCGCACCTCCTACAATGAGCAGTTCTTC.

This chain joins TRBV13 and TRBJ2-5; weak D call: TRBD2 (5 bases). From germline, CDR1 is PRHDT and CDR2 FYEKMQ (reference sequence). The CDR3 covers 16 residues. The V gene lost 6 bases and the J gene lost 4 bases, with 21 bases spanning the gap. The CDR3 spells CASRLGRGSARETQYF. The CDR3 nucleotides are TGTGCCAGCAGACTGGGGAGAGGCTCGGCAAGAGAGACCCAGTACTTC.

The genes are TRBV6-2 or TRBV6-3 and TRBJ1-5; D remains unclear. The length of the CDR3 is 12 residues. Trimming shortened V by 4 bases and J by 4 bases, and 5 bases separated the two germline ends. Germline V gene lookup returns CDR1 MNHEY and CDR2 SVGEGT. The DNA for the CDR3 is TGTGCCAGCAGTTCCGCGAATCAGCCCCAGCATTTT. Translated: CASSSANQPQHF.

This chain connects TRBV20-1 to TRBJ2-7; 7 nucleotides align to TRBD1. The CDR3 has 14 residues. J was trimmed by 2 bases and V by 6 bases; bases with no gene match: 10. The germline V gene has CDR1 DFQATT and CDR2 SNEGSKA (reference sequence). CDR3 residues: CSASERGPTYEQYF. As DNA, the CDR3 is TGCAGTGCCAGTGAGAGGGGGCCGACCTACGAGCAGTACTTC.

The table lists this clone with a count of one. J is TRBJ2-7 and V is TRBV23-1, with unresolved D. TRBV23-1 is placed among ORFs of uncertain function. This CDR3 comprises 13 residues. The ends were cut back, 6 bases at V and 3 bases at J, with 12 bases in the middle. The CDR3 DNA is TGCGCCAGCAGCGAGACATCCCTCTACGAGCAGTACTTC. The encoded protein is CASSETSLYEQYF.

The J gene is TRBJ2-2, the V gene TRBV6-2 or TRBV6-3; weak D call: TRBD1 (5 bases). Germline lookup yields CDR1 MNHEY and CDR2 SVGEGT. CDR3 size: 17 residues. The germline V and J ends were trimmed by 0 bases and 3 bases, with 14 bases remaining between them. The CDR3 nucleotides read TGTGCCAGCAGTTACTCGAAGGGGATTAGGGACACCGGGGAGCTGTTTTTT. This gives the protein CASSYSKGIRDTGELFF.

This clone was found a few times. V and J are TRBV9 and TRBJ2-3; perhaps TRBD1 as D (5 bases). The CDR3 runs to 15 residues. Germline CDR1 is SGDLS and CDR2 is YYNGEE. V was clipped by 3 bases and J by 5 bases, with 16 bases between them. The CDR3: CASSASQGFGDTQYF. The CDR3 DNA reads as TGTGCCAGCAGCGCATCCCAGGGATTCGGAGATACGCAGTATTTT. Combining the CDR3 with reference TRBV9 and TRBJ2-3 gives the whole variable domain DSGVTQTPKHLITATGQRVTLRCSPRSGDLSVYWYQQSLDQGLQFLIQYYNGEERAKGNILERFSAQQFPDLHSELNLSSLELGDSALYFCASSASQGFGDTQYFGPGTRLTVL.